The T cell receptor (beta chain) under discussion was sequenced for a study of blood T cell repertoires in COVID-19. Assay: immunoSEQ multiplex PCR; the TCRdb copy retains only in-frame clones and omits some. Of 110,000 or so clones listed, over 80% are singletons. Germline CDR1 LGHDT, CDR2 YNNKEL (reference sequence). The V end was cut by 4 bases, the J end by 2 bases, with 10 bases between. The CDR3 runs 14 residues. The sequence was collected from a woman between 45 and 60 years old with acute or convalescent COVID-19. The rearrangement joins TRBV3-1 (or the pseudogene TRBV3-2) to TRBJ2-3, with a tentative D call TRBD2 (6 bases). Sequenced input: peripheral blood. The CDR3 spells CASSLGGNTDTQYF. The CDR3, as DNA: TGTGCCAGCAGCCTTGGCGGGAACACAGATACGCAGTATTTT.